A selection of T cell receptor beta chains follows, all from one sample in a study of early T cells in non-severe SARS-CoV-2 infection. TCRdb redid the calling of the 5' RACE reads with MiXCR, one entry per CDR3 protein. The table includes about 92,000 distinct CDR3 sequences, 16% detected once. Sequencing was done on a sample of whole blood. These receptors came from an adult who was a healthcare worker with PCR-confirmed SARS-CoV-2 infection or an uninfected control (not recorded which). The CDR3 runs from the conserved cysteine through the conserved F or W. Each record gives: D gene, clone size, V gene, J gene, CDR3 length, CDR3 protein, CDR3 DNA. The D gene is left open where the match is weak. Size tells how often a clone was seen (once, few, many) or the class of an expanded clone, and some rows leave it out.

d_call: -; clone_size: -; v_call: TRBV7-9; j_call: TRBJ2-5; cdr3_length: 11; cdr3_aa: CASSLFETQYF; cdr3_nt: TGTGCCAGCAGCCTCTTCGAGACCCAGTACTTC
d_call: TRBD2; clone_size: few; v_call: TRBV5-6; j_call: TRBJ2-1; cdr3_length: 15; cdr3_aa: CASSSLFLAGGRQFF; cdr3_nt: TGTGCCAGCAGCTCCCTATTCCTAGCGGGGGGGCGCCAGTTCTTC
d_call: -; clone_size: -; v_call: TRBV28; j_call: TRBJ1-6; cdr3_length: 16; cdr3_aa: CASSLFGGISYSPLHF; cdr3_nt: TGTGCCAGCAGTTTATTCGGTGGGATTTCATATTCACCCCTCCACTTT
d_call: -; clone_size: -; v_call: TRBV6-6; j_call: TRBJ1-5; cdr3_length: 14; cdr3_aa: CASSYDVVGQPQHF; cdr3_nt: TGTGCCAGCAGTTACGACGTAGTTGGCCAGCCCCAGCATTTT
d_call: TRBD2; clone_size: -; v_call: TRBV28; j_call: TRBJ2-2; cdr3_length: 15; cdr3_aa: CASSSTSGDTGELFF; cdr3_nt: TGTGCCAGCAGTTCGACTAGCGGGGACACCGGGGAGCTGTTTTTT
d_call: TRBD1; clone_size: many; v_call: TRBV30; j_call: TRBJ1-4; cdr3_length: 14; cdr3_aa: CAWSDGTGNEKLFF; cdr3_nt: TGTGCCTGGAGCGACGGGACAGGCAATGAAAAACTGTTTTTT
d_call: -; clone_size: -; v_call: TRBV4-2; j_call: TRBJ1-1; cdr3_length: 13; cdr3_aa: CASSEREGTEAFF; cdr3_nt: TGTGCCAGCAGCGAGAGGGAAGGCACTGAAGCTTTCTTT
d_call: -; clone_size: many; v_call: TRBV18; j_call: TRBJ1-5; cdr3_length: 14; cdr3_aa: CASSPTDSNQPQHF; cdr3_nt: TGTGCCAGCTCACCAACAGATAGCAATCAGCCCCAGCATTTT
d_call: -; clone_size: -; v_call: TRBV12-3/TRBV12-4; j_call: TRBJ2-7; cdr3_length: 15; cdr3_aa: CASSLRRDRHYEQYF; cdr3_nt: TGTGCCAGCAGTTTAAGACGGGATCGACACTACGAGCAGTACTTC
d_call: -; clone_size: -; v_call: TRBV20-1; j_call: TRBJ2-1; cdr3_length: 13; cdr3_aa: CSATKPGLAEQFF; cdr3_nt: TGCAGTGCTACCAAACCCGGACTGGCAGAGCAGTTCTTC
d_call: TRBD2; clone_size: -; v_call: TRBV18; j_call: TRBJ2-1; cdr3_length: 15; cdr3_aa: CASSLSSGDYNEQFF; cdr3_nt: TGTGCCAGCTCACTATCTAGCGGGGACTACAATGAGCAGTTCTTC
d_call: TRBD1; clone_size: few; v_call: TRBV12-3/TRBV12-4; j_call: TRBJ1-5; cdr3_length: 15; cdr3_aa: CASKPQGAINQPQHF; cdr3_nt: TGTGCCAGCAAGCCACAGGGGGCCATCAATCAGCCCCAGCATTTT
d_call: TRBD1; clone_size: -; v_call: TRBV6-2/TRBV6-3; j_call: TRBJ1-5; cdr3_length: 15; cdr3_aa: CASRRTGGLFQPQHF; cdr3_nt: TGTGCCAGCAGGCGGACAGGGGGCTTATTTCAGCCCCAGCATTTT
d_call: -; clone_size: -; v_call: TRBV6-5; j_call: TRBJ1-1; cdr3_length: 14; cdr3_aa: CASKDALMDTEAFF; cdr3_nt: TGTGCCAGCAAAGACGCCCTAATGGACACTGAAGCTTTCTTT
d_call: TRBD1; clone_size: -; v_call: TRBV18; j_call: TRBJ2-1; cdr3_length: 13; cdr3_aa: CASSPPPGQEQFF; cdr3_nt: TGTGCCAGCTCACCTCCCCCGGGACAGGAGCAGTTCTTC
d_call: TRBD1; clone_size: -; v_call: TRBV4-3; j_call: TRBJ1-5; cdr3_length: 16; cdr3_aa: CASSQNRGWGNQPQHF; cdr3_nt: TGCGCCAGCAGCCAAAACAGGGGATGGGGCAATCAGCCCCAGCATTTT
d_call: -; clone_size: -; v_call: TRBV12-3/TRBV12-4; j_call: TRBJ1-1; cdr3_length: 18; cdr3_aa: CASSVDPSMGKKGLEAFF; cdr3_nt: TGTGCCAGCAGCGTAGACCCGTCAATGGGAAAAAAAGGCCTTGAAGCTTTCTTT
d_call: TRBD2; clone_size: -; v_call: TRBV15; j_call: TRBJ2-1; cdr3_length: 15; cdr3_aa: CATSRSGGHRNEQFF; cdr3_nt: TGTGCCACCAGCAGATCGGGAGGGCATCGGAATGAGCAGTTCTTC
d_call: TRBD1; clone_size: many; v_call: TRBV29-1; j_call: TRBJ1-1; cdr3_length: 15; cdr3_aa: CSVEESTGAYLTAFF; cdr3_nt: TGCAGCGTTGAAGAATCGACAGGGGCCTATTTGACGGCTTTCTTT
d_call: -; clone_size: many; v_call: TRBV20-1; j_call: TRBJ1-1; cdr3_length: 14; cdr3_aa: CSARGAEEFAEAFF; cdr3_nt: TGCAGTGCTAGAGGGGCAGAAGAGTTCGCTGAAGCTTTCTTT
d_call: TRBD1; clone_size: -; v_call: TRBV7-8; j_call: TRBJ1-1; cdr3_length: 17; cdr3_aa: CASSLRDRVKLNTEAFF; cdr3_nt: TGTGCCAGCAGCTTAAGGGACAGGGTCAAATTGAACACTGAAGCTTTCTTT
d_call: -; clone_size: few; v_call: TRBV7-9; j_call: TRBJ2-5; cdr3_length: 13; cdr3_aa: CASSRDIGETQYF; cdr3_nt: TGTGCCAGCAGCCGGGACATCGGAGAGACCCAGTACTTC
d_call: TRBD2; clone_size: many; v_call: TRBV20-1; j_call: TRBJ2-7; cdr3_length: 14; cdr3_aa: CSARESGRPYEQYF; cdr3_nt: TGCAGTGCTAGAGAGAGCGGGAGACCCTACGAGCAGTACTTC
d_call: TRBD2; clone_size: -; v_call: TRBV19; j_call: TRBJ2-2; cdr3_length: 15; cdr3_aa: CASSPWTSGGGELFF; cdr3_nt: TGTGCCAGTAGTCCCTGGACTAGCGGAGGCGGGGAGCTGTTTTTT
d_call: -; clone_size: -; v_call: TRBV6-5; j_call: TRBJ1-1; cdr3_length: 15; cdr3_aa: CAIHSRATGNTEAFF; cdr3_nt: TGTGCCATACATTCGCGCGCAACGGGGAACACTGAAGCTTTCTTT
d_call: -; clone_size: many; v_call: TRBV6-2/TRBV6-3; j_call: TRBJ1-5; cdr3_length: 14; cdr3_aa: CASTREGFNQPQHF; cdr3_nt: TGTGCCAGCACCCGGGAGGGGTTCAATCAGCCCCAGCATTTT
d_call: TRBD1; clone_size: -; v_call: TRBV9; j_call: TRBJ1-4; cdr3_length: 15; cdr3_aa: CASSPRGQANEKLFF; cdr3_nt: TGTGCCAGCAGTCCCAGAGGACAGGCTAATGAAAAACTGTTTTTT
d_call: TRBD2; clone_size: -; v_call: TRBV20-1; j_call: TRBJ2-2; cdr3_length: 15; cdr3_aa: CSARKLAMNTGELFF; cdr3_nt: TGCAGTGCTAGAAAACTAGCGATGAACACCGGGGAGCTGTTTTTT
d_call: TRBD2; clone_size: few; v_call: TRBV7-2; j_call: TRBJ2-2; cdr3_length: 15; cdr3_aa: CASSFSGNEGGELFF; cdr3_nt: TGTGCCAGCAGCTTTAGCGGGAACGAGGGCGGGGAGCTGTTTTTT
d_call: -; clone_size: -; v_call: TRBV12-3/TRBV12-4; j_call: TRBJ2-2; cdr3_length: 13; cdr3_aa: CASSFTGDGELFF; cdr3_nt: TGTGCCAGCAGTTTCACGGGAGACGGGGAGCTGTTTTTT
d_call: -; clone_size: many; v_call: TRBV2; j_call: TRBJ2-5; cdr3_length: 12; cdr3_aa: CASNPIEETQYF; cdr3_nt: TGTGCCAGCAATCCTATCGAGGAGACCCAGTACTTC
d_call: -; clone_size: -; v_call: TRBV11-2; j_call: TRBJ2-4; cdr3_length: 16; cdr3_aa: CASTPSRGFSKNIQYF; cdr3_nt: TGTGCCAGCACCCCATCTCGGGGGTTCTCCAAAAACATTCAGTACTTC
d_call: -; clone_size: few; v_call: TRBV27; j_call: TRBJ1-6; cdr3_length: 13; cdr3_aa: CASQGPGKTPLHF; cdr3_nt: TGTGCCAGCCAAGGGCCCGGAAAGACACCCCTCCACTTT
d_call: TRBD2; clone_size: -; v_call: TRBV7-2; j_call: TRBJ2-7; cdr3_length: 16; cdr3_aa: CASSEPRGGNFHEQYF; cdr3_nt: TGTGCCAGCAGCGAACCCCGGGGGGGCAACTTCCACGAGCAGTACTTC
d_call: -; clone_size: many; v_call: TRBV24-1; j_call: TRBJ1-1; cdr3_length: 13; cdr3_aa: CATSGEENTEAFF; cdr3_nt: TGTGCCACCAGTGGGGAAGAGAACACTGAAGCTTTCTTT
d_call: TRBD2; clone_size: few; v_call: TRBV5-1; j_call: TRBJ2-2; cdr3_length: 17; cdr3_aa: CASSFQRGGQDTGELFF; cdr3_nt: TGCGCCAGCAGCTTCCAGCGGGGGGGCCAGGACACCGGGGAGCTGTTTTTT
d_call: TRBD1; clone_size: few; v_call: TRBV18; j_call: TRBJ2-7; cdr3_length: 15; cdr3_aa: CASSRFDRGPHEQYF; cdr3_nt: TGTGCCAGCTCACGATTCGACAGGGGACCCCACGAGCAGTACTTC
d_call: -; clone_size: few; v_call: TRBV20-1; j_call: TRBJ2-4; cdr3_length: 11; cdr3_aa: CSAKAKNIQYF; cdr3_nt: TGCAGTGCTAAAGCCAAAAACATTCAGTACTTC
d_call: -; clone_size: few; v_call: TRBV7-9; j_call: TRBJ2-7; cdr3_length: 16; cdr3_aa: CASSSPRTASSYEQYF; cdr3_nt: TGTGCCAGCAGCTCCCCGCGGACTGCCAGCTCCTACGAGCAGTACTTC